Each of the 27 T cell receptor beta chains below was sequenced from the same sample in a study of shared clonotypes between healthy human individuals. The method was immunoSEQ multiplex PCR; TCRdb's version includes in-frame clones alone and lacks a portion of them. The repertoire holds some 240,000 clones, with about 65% as singletons. The sequencing input was memory CD4+ T cells sorted from blood. Subset given: CD45RA-negative fraction. These receptors were obtained from a young man in good health.

V and J are TRBV21-1 and TRBJ1-5; the table gives TRBD1 as D, unverified against the DNA. TRBV21-1 is tagged as a pseudogene. The CDR3 is 14 residues long. Here the CDR3 reads CASSKPTANQPQHF. The CDR3 DNA follows: TGTGCCAGCAGCAAACCGACAGCAAATCAGCCCCAGCATTTT.

The gene calls are TRBV19 and TRBJ1-1; D is possibly TRBD1 (6 bases). Trimming pared 5 bases from V and 6 bases from J, leaving 19 bases between. The CDR3 extends over 15 amino acids. From germline, CDR1 is LNHDA and CDR2 SQIVND (reference sequence). DNA of the CDR3: TGTGCCAGTAGTTCGAGAGGGAGGGGGAGTTCTGAAGCTTTCTTT. Protein product: CASSSRGRGSSEAFF.

The chain joins TRBV29-1 to TRBJ2-3; tentatively, D is TRBD1 (6 bases). V was cut by 7 bases and J by 0 bases, with 14 bases left in between. Germline V gene sequence: CDR1 SQVTM, CDR2 ANQGSEA. The CDR3 has 14 residues. The CDR3 loop is CSDRTDPSTDTQYF. The CDR3 DNA is TGCAGCGACCGGACAGATCCTAGCACAGATACGCAGTATTTT.

The V gene is TRBV6-1, the J gene TRBJ1-4; D not resolved. Germline assignment: CDR1 MNHNS and CDR2 SASEGT. This CDR3 is built from 14 residues. Trimming took off 5 bases at V and 8 bases at J, with 15 bases between the two ends. In DNA form, the CDR3 reads TGTGCCAGCAGTAATGCTGTAGGAAGCGAAAAACTGTTTTTT. Translation gives CASSNAVGSEKLFF.

The count of this clone is one. The chain employs TRBV7-6 and TRBJ2-1, with 8 bases matching TRBD1. Germline V lookup: CDR1 SGHVS, CDR2 FNYEAQ. Trimming cost V 5 bases and J 10 bases; bases outside gene matches: 7. The CDR3 is 13 residues long. Here the CDR3 DNA reads TGTGCCAGCAGCCCAAACAGGGGGGAAGAGCAGTTCTTC. Encoded protein: CASSPNRGEEQFF.

The chain is built from TRBV6-6 and TRBJ1-5; D not resolved. The CDR3 sequence is 16 residues long. Germline-derived CDR1 and CDR2 are MNHNY and SVGAGI (reference sequence). Trimming removed 6 bases from V and 5 bases from J, with 20 bases in between. The CDR3 spells CASSFSGERLHQPQHF. CDR3 nucleotide sequence: TGTGCCAGCAGCTTCAGTGGGGAGAGACTGCATCAGCCCCAGCATTTT.

The rearrangement uses TRBV9 and TRBJ2-5; tentatively, D is TRBD2 (6 bases). Trimming shortened V by 0 bases and J by 4 bases, and 16 bases separated the two germline ends. This CDR3 comprises 16 residues. Germline lookup yields CDR1 SGDLS and CDR2 YYNGEE. DNA for the CDR3: TGTGCCAGCAGCGTAGAGTCGGGAGCTGTTGTAGAGACCCAGTACTTC. The encoded protein is CASSVESGAVVETQYF.

The chain employs TRBV6-6 and TRBJ1-2; possibly TRBD1 for D (6 bases). V was trimmed by 5 bases and J by 4 bases, leaving 11 bases between them. The CDR3 runs to 13 residues. The V gene's germline CDR1 is MNHNY and CDR2 SVGAGI (reference sequence). The CDR3 loop is CASSVGQPYGYTF. The CDR3 DNA sequence: TGTGCCAGCAGTGTCGGACAGCCCTATGGCTACACCTTC.

CDR3: CASSLSRSQSSYEQYF. The CDR3, as DNA: TGTGCCAGCAGTTTATCCCGGAGCCAGAGCTCCTACGAGCAGTACTTC. The V call is TRBV28, the J call TRBJ2-7; D call uncertain. CDR1 MDHEN and CDR2 SYDVKM come from the germline V gene. This CDR3 has 16 amino acids. The V gene lost 1 base and the J gene lost 0 bases, with 13 bases spanning the gap.

The chain recombines TRBV10-1 with TRBJ2-1; D not certain. The germline V and J ends were trimmed by 2 bases and 9 bases, with 11 bases remaining between them. This CDR3 region has 13 residues. Germline V gene lookup returns CDR1 WNHNN and CDR2 SYGVQD (reference sequence). The CDR3 nucleotides read TGCGCCAGCAGTGAGCCCGGCTTTGGTGAGCAGTTCTTC. It specifies CASSEPGFGEQFF.

J is TRBJ2-1 and V is TRBV19; a weak D match, TRBD2 (7 bases). With 3 bases removed from V and 8 bases from J, the gap between germline ends came to 14 bases. Germline V gives CDR1 LNHDA, CDR2 SQIVND (reference sequence). The CDR3 is made up of 14 amino acids. CDR3 protein: CASSMGAGVDEQFF. The CDR3 nucleotides are TGTGCCAGTAGTATGGGGGCGGGAGTCGATGAGCAGTTCTTC. The full variable domain, rest sourced from reference TRBV19 and TRBJ2-1, is DGGITQSPKYLFRKEGQNVTLSCEQNLNHDAMYWYRQDPGQGLRLIYYSQIVNDFQKGDIAEGYSVSREKKESFPLTVTSAQKNPTAFYLCASSMGAGVDEQFFGPGTRLTVL.

The genes are TRBV2 and TRBJ1-2, with TRBD1 identical over 8 bases. Losses at the gene ends were 3 bases for V and 0 bases for J; bases not matched to a gene: 6. The germline gives CDR1 SNHLY, CDR2 FYNNEI. The CDR3 covers 16 residues. CDR3 coding DNA: TGTGCCAGCAGTGATCGGGACAGGAGAGCTAACTATGGCTACACCTTC. It translates to CASSDRDRRANYGYTF.

This clone was observed at least ten times. The V gene is TRBV5-6, the J gene TRBJ2-7; 7 nucleotides align to TRBD1. The junction had 6 bases not matched to a gene; V was cut back by 4 bases and J by 5 bases. Germline CDR1 reads SGHDT; CDR2 reads YYEEEE. The CDR3 has 13 amino acids. CDR3: CASSPADRDEQYF. The CDR3 bases are TGTGCCAGCAGCCCGGCCGACAGGGACGAGCAGTACTTC.

The chain recombines TRBV4-3 with TRBJ2-1; D gene unclear. This CDR3 contains 13 residues. Germline V gene lookup returns CDR1 LGHNA and CDR2 YSLEER. Trimming removed 4 bases from V and 9 bases from J, with 13 bases in between. The CDR3 here is CASSLALGAEQFF. The CDR3 DNA reads TGCGCCAGCAGCCTGGCCCTTGGCGCTGAGCAGTTCTTC.

This clone showed up just once. The V gene is TRBV9, the J gene TRBJ1-3, with a possible D match to TRBD1 (5 bases). The CDR3 loop spans 17 amino acids. In germline, CDR1 is SGDLS, CDR2 YYNGEE. Trimming shortened V by 3 bases and J by 3 bases, and 19 bases separated the two germline ends. The CDR3 spells CASSATPRADYGNTIYF. CDR3 in DNA: TGTGCCAGCAGCGCTACCCCCAGGGCTGATTATGGAAACACCATATATTTT.

This chain joins TRBV28 and TRBJ2-7; TRBD2 might be the D (6 bases). Germline V gene lookup returns CDR1 MDHEN and CDR2 SYDVKM. Trimming took 5 bases from V and 4 from J, leaving 12 bases between them. The CDR3 sequence is 13 residues long. The CDR3 reads CASSEGTWYEQYF. CDR3 bases: TGTGCCAGCAGTGAGGGGACTTGGTACGAGCAGTACTTC.

The rearrangement joins TRBV6-1 to TRBJ2-7, with D perhaps given as TRBD1 or TRBD2 (5 bases each). The germline V gene has CDR1 MNHNS and CDR2 SASEGT. The CDR3 runs to 15 residues. V dropped 2 bases and J dropped 6 bases, with 17 bases sitting between them. CDR3 nucleotide sequence: TGTGCCAGCAGTGAACCCGCAGGAGCTGGGGGCGAGCAGTACTTC. Encoded protein: CASSEPAGAGGEQYF.

The CDR3 nucleotides are TGTGCCAGCTCACCCACACACTTCAATCAGCCCCAGCATTTT. It is translated as CASSPTHFNQPQHF. The gene calls are TRBV28 and TRBJ1-5; D is unclear. The CDR3 runs to 14 residues. The germline CDR1 and CDR2 sequences are MDHEN and SYDVKM. The V end lost 8 bases, the J end lost 3 bases, and 14 bases lay between the germline ends.

This chain links TRBV5-4 with TRBJ2-3; possible D gene TRBD2, 5 bases. The V end lost 4 bases, the J end lost 5 bases, and 8 bases lay between the germline ends. The germline V gene has CDR1 SGHNT and CDR2 YYREEE (reference sequence). The CDR3 contains 12 residues. This CDR3 is CASSDAGDTQYF. CDR3 coding DNA: TGTGCCAGCAGCGATGCGGGAGATACGCAGTATTTT. Combining the CDR3 with reference TRBV5-4 and TRBJ2-3 gives the whole variable domain ETGVTQSPTHLIKTRGQQVTLRCSSQSGHNTVSWYQQALGQGPQFIFQYYREEENGRGNFPPRFSGLQFPNYSSELNVNALELDDSALYLCASSDAGDTQYFGPGTRLTVL.

CDR3 coding DNA: TGTGCCAGCAGCCCTCGACTCACTGTAGGGAACACTGAAGCTTTCTTT. This gives the protein CASSPRLTVGNTEAFF. The J gene is TRBJ1-1, the V gene TRBV9; D is uncertain. Germline-derived CDR1 and CDR2 are SGDLS and YYNGEE. Trimming took off 4 bases at V and 1 base at J, with 17 bases between the two ends. The length of the CDR3 is 16 residues.

The chain combines TRBV5-1 with TRBJ1-2; no reliable D call. CDR3 size: 16 residues. V lost 3 bases and J lost 0, with 15 bases in between. Germline assignment: CDR1 SGHRS and CDR2 YFSETQ. CDR3 sequence reads: CASSWSPEGANYGYTF. The CDR3 coding sequence is TGCGCCAGCAGCTGGAGTCCTGAGGGAGCTAACTATGGCTACACCTTC.

This clone is a singleton in its sample. The chain links TRBV7-2 to TRBJ2-1; 8 bases are shared with TRBD2. Unmatched junction bases numbered 0, after V lost 1 base and J lost 7 bases. The CDR3 is 13 amino acids. CDR1 is SGHTA and CDR2 is FQGNSA in the germline V gene. In DNA form, the CDR3 reads TGTGCCAGCAGCTTAGAGCGGGGGAATGAGCAGTTCTTC. Encoded protein: CASSLERGNEQFF.

The table lists this clone with a few counts. The chain links TRBV19 to TRBJ2-1; 7 bases are a match to TRBD2. The CDR3 totals 16 residues. V shed 7 bases and J 0 bases; nucleotides not matched to a gene: 9. From germline, CDR1 is LNHDA and CDR2 SQIVND (reference sequence). CDR3 residues: CASKSREWSSYNEQFF. The CDR3 nucleotides read TGTGCCAGTAAGTCGCGGGAGTGGTCCTCCTACAATGAGCAGTTCTTC.

DNA of the CDR3: TGTGCCAGCAGCCTCCTTCGGGAGGCCGAGCAGTTCTTC. Amino acid sequence: CASSLLREAEQFF. This chain links TRBV7-2 with TRBJ2-1; 7 nucleotides line up with TRBD2. CDR3 length: 13 amino acids. After removal of 5 bases from V and 10 bases from J, the junction contained 8 bases not matched to a gene. Germline V lookup: CDR1 SGHTA, CDR2 FQGNSA.

The chain links TRBV6-5 to TRBJ2-1; 14 nucleotides line up with TRBD2. The CDR3 loop spans 16 amino acids. Trimming took 2 bases from V and 9 from J; bases not matched to a gene: 6. Germline lookup yields CDR1 MNHEY and CDR2 SVGAGI. The DNA of the CDR3 is TGTGCCAGCAGTTACGCGACTAGCGGGAGGGCTGGTGAGCAGTTCTTC. This codes for CASSYATSGRAGEQFF.

The chain is built from TRBV5-6 and TRBJ1-1; 8 bases map to TRBD1. Per the germline V gene, CDR1 is SGHDT and CDR2 is YYEEEE. V lost 4 bases, J lost 4 bases, and 3 bases stayed unmatched. The CDR3 has 13 residues. In nucleotides, the CDR3 is TGTGCCAGCAGCCAGGACAGGGCCACTGAAGCTTTCTTT. This gives the protein CASSQDRATEAFF.

This clone has just one count. The chain is built from TRBV5-1 and TRBJ2-5; D unclear. Germline V gives CDR1 SGHRS, CDR2 YFSETQ. Trimming stripped 0 bases from V and 2 bases from J, with 11 bases between. This CDR3 is 15 amino acids long. The chain's CDR3 is CASSLAPGQQETQYF. The DNA for the CDR3 is TGCGCCAGCAGCTTGGCCCCCGGCCAGCAAGAGACCCAGTACTTC.